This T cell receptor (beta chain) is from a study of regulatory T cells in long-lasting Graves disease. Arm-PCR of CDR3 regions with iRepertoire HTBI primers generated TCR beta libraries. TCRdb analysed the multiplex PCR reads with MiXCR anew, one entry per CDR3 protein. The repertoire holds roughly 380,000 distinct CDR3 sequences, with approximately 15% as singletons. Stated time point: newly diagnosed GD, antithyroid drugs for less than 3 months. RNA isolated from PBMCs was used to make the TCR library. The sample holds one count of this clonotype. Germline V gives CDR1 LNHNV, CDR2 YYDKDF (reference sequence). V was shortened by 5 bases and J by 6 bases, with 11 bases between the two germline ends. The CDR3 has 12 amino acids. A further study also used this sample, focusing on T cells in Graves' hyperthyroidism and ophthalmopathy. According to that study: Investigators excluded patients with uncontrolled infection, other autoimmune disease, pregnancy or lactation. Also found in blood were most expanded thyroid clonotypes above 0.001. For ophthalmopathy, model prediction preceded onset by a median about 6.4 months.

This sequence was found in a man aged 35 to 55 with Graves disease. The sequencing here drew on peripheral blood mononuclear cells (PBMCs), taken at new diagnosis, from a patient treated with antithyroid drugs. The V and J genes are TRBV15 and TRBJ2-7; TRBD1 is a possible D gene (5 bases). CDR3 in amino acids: CATSRRDSEQYF. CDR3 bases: TGTGCCACCAGCCGCAGGGATTCCGAGCAGTACTTC.